This TCR beta chain was sequenced in a study of T-cell memory formation after mild COVID-19. Study results and caveats: Contracting clones from day 15 to 85 showed balanced CD4/CD8; later expanders favored CD4+.

Trimming left V 0 bases short and J 5 bases short, with 10 bases between. The germline V gene encodes CDR1 MRHNA and CDR2 SNTAGT. This CDR3 spans 14 amino acids. TCRdb ran MiXCR on the 5' RACE reads and lists one entry per CDR3 protein. The sample consists of about 400,000 distinct CDR3 sequences, 23% of them appearing once. As for this clonotype: The antigen remains unidentified.

The sequence derives from an adult woman who had mild COVID-19 (a few samples of this study predate the infection). Cell type and time point are not known. The sequencing sample was made of PBMCs or a T cell subset sorted from them (not recorded which). The chain has TRBV6-4 and TRBJ1-2; D not resolved. Here the CDR3 reads CASSDSWSPYGYTF. CDR3 bases: TGTGCCAGCAGTGACTCATGGTCCCCATATGGCTACACCTTC.